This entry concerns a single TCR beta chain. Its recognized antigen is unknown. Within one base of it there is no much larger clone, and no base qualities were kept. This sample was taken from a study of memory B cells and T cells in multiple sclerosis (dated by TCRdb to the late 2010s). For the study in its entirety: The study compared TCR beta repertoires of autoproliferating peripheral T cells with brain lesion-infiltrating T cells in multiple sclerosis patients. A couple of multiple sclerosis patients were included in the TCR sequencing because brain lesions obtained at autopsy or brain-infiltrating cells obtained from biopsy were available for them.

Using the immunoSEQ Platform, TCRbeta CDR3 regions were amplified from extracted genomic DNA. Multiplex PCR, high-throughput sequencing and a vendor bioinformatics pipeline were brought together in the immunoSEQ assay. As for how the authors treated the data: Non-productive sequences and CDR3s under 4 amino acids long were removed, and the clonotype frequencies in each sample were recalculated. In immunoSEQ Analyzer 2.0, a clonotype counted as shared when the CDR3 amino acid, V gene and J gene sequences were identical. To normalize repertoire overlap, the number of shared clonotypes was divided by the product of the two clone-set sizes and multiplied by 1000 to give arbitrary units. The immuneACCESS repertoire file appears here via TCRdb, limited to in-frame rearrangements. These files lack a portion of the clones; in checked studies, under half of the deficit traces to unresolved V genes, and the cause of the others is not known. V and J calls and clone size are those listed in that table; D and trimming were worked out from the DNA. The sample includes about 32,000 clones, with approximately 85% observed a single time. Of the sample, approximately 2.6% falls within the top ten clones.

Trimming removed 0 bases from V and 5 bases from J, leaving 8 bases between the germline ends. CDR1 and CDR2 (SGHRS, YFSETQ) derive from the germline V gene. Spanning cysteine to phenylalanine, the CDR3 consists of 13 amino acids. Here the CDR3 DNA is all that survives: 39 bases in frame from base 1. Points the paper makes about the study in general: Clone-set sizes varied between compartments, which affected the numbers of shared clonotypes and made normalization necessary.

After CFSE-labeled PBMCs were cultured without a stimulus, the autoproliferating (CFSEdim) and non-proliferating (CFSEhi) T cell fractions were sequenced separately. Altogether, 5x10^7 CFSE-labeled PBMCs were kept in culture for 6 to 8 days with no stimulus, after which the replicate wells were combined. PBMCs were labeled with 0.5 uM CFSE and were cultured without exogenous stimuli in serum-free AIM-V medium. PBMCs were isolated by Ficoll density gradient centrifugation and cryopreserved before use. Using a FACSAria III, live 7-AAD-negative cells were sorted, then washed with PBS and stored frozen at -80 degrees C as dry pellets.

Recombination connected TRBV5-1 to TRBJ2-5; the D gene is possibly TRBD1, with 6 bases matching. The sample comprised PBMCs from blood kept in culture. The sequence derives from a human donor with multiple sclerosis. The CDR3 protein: CASSLVQGETQYF. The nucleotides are TGCGCCAGCAGCTTGGTCCAGGGGGAGACCCAGTACTTC. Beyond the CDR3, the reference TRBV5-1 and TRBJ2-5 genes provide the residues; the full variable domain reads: KAGVTQTPRYLIKTRGQQVTLSCSPISGHRSVSWYQQTPGQGLQFLFEYFSETQRNKGNFPGRFSGRQFSNSRSEMNVSTLELGDSALYLCASSLVQGETQYFGPGTRLLVL.